This entry lists 20 T cell receptor beta chains sequenced from one sample in a study of prognosis after radiotherapy for stage I lung cancer. TCR beta CDR3 amplification from genomic DNA was performed by two-round multiplex PCR. Primers (each specific to one TRBV or TRBJ gene) were used in first-round PCR. TCRdb re-called the multiplex PCR reads through MiXCR, storing one row per CDR3 protein. The repertoire holds 12,000 or so distinct CDR3 sequences, about 35% seen once, with 53% in the top ten. The sequencing used PBMCs, collected before or after stereotactic body radiation therapy (not recorded which). The receptors derive from a donor at least 50 years old with non-small cell lung cancer.

This clonotype was found once. The rearrangement uses TRBV2 and TRBJ1-2, with 9 nucleotides matching TRBD1. Per germline, CDR1 SNHLY and CDR2 FYNNEI. The V gene end was trimmed by 10 bases and the J gene end by 6 bases; junction bases not matched to a gene: 9. CDR3 size: 13 residues. CDR3 in amino acids: CAIREQGADGYTF. CDR3 coding DNA: TGTGCCATCCGAGAACAGGGGGCTGATGGCTACACCTTC.

This clonotype was picked up many times. The genes are TRBV18 and TRBJ2-6; TRBD1 agrees at 12 bases. The CDR3 consists of 19 residues. The germline V gene encodes CDR1 KGHSH and CDR2 LQKENI. J lost 3 bases, V lost 0 bases, and 6 bases had no gene match. The CDR3 here is CASSPPGQGAEYGANVLTF. The CDR3 nucleotides read TGTGCCAGCTCACCACCGGGACAGGGGGCGGAATATGGGGCCAACGTCCTGACTTTC. Combining the CDR3 with reference TRBV18 and TRBJ2-6 gives the whole variable domain NAGVMQNPRHLVRRRGQEARLRCSPMKGHSHVYWYRQLPEEGLKFMVYLQKENIIDESGMPKERFSAEFPKEGPSILRIQQVVRGDSAAYFCASSPPGQGAEYGANVLTFGAGSRLTVL.

In its sample, this clonotype ranks as medium-sized (0.01 to 0.1%). This CDR3 is CATSADRDHYEQYF. CDR3 nucleotide sequence: TGTGCCACCAGTGCCGACAGGGATCACTACGAGCAGTACTTC. The rearrangement joins TRBV24-1 to TRBJ2-7; 7 bases line up with TRBD1. The CDR3 length is 14 residues. From germline, CDR1 is KGHDR and CDR2 SFDVKD. Germline trimming cut 5 bases from V and 3 bases from J; bases unmatched to any gene: 6.

In this sample, this clonotype is medium-sized. This chain links TRBV13 with TRBJ2-1, with D perhaps matching TRBD2 (5 bases). The CDR3 runs 12 residues. V was clipped by 0 bases and J by 10 bases, with 7 bases between them. Germline V CDR1 and CDR2: PRHDT, FYEKMQ (reference sequence). The CDR3 DNA is TGTGCCAGCAGCTTAGGAGCGGAAGAGCAGTTCTTC. Residues: CASSLGAEEQFF.

This clonotype was counted ten times or more. The chain has TRBV24-1 and TRBJ2-1; 13 bases fit TRBD2. Losses at the gene ends were 3 bases for V and 8 bases for J; bases not matched to a gene: 9. CDR3 size: 17 residues. Germline CDR1 reads KGHDR; CDR2 reads SFDVKD. The CDR3 is CATSDATSGGPQDEQFF. CDR3 bases: TGTGCCACCAGTGATGCGACTAGCGGGGGGCCCCAGGATGAGCAGTTCTTC.

This clonotype has ten or more counts. The rearrangement joins TRBV15 to TRBJ1-5; TRBD1 matches 7 bases. Trimming removed 5 bases from V and 4 bases from J; junction bases left unmatched: 8. Per germline, CDR1 LNHNV and CDR2 YYDKDF (reference sequence). The CDR3 totals 15 residues. The CDR3 reads CATSVRQGLNQPQHF. CDR3 in DNA: TGTGCCACCAGCGTTCGACAGGGTCTGAATCAGCCCCAGCATTTT.

This clonotype was seen at least ten times. The chain has TRBV7-2 and TRBJ1-2; 7 nucleotides match TRBD1. With V trimmed by 6 bases and J by 4 bases, 5 bases remained unmatched. CDR1 and CDR2 from the germline V gene are SGHTA and FQGNSA. The CDR3 totals 13 residues. CDR3 coding DNA: TGTGCCAGCAGTAAACAGGGGCGCTATGGCTACACCTTC. Translation: CASSKQGRYGYTF.

Note on this clonotype: The junction does not match germline at one end; this may be a read error. The V and J genes are TRBV27 and TRBJ2-6; perhaps TRBD1 as D (6 bases). Germline loops: CDR1 MNHEY, CDR2 SMNVEV (reference sequence). The CDR3 consists of 18 residues. The CDR3 DNA follows: TGTGCCAGCAGTCCACAGGGCCCCACCTGGTCTGGGGCCAACGTCCTGGCTTTC. Residues: CASSPQGPTWSGANVLAF.

To note about this clonotype: A far larger clone is one base from this, pointing to a likely read error. The chain has TRBV6-8 and TRBJ2-7, with no clear D. CDR1 MNHGY and CDR2 SAAAGT come from the germline V gene. The CDR3 runs 12 residues. The chain's CDR3 is CTSSYGPYEQYF. CDR3 nucleotides: TGTACCAGCAGTTACGGGCCCTACGAGCAGTACTTC.

This clonotype was recorded a few times. This sequence joins TRBV4-2 and TRBJ2-7; possible D gene TRBD1, 5 bases. The CDR3 loop spans 15 amino acids. V lost 0 bases and J 4 bases, leaving 13 bases between the germline ends. CDR1 is LGHNA, CDR2 YNFKEQ, per germline. The CDR3 sequence: CASSQDTGAWYEQYF. The DNA for the CDR3 is TGTGCCAGCAGCCAAGACACTGGGGCGTGGTACGAGCAGTACTTC.

On this clonotype: This likely stems from a read error, as it lies one base from a far larger clone. The chain carries TRBV6-2 or TRBV6-3 and TRBJ2-7; possibly TRBD2 for D (5 bases). The length of the CDR3 is 12 residues. The germline gives CDR1 MNHEY, CDR2 SVGEGT. Trimming removed 5 bases from V and 10 bases from J, with 15 bases in between. In DNA, the CDR3 is TGTGCCAGCAGTGAAGTGGGAGATACCCAGTACTTC. Translating gives CASSEVGDTQYF.

The chain recombines TRBV5-1 with TRBJ2-1; maybe TRBD2 (6 bases). The CDR3 spans 15 residues. Between the trimmed V and J ends, which lost 4 bases and 0 bases, there was a span of 11 bases. Per the germline V gene, CDR1 is SGHRS and CDR2 is YFSETQ. CDR3 residues: CASSLGLFSYNEQFF. The CDR3 nucleotides read TGCGCCAGCAGCCTGGGACTCTTCTCCTACAATGAGCAGTTCTTC. Full variable domain (rest looked up from reference TRBV5-1 and TRBJ2-1): KAGVTQTPRYLIKTRGQQVTLSCSPISGHRSVSWYQQTPGQGLQFLFEYFSETQRNKGNFPGRFSGRQFSNSRSEMNVSTLELGDSALYLCASSLGLFSYNEQFFGPGTRLTVL.

This clonotype was detected ten times or more. The V gene is TRBV19, the J gene TRBJ1-2; TRBD1 aligns across 8 bases. Germline V CDR1 and CDR2: LNHDA, SQIVND (reference sequence). This CDR3 is 14 amino acids long. The ends lost 1 base at V and 6 bases at J; junction bases unmatched: 4. CDR3 nucleotide sequence: TGTGCCAGTAGTATAGCAGGGGGCCTCAATGGCTACACCTTC. It specifies CASSIAGGLNGYTF.

Sample share makes this clonotype medium-sized. The chain is built from TRBV11-1 and TRBJ2-5; D ambiguous. This CDR3 has 15 amino acids. Germline values: CDR1 SGHAT, CDR2 FQDESV (reference sequence). The V end was cut by 1 base, the J end by 1 base, with 10 bases between. CDR3 region: CASSLESLSQETQYF. The CDR3 DNA sequence: TGTGCCAGCAGCTTAGAGTCGCTTTCCCAAGAGACCCAGTACTTC.

By share, this clonotype ranks as medium-sized (0.01 to 0.1%). This chain connects TRBV11-2 to TRBJ2-3, with D tentatively TRBD1 or TRBD2 (6 bases each). Germline lookup yields CDR1 SGHAT and CDR2 FQNNGV. V was trimmed by 0 bases and J by 6 bases, leaving 16 bases between them. This CDR3 is built from 16 residues. The CDR3 coding sequence is TGTGCCAGCAGCTTAGATTTCGTCAGGGGAGGCGATACGCAGTATTTT. Protein sequence: CASSLDFVRGGDTQYF.

This clonotype has a single count. The chain has TRBV24-1 and TRBJ2-5; 7 bases are a match to TRBD2. Trimming cost V 7 bases and J 5 bases; bases outside gene matches: 9. Germline-derived CDR1 and CDR2 are KGHDR and SFDVKD. The CDR3 consists of 14 residues. CDR3 protein: CATSKSGEGETQYF. The DNA of the CDR3 is TGTGCCACCAGCAAGAGCGGGGAGGGTGAGACCCAGTACTTC.

This clonotype was detected many times. This rearrangement joins TRBV6-2 or TRBV6-3 to TRBJ1-1, with D perhaps matching TRBD1 (6 bases). Germline assignment: CDR1 MNHEY and CDR2 SVGEGT. The CDR3 loop spans 15 amino acids. Deletions cut 4 bases from V and 5 bases from J, with 17 bases between. The DNA for the CDR3 is TGTGCCAGCAGTTCACCGGACAGAACCCGGACTGAAGCTTTCTTT. This sequence encodes CASSSPDRTRTEAFF.

The chain joins TRBV6-1 to TRBJ2-1; D gene ambiguous. Trimming stripped 4 bases from V and 9 bases from J, with 7 bases between. Germline CDR1 reads MNHNS; CDR2 reads SASEGT. This CDR3 region has 11 residues. CDR3 nucleotides: TGTGCCAGCAGTGTTAAAGTTGAGCAGTTCTTC. Encoded protein: CASSVKVEQFF.

By proportion, this clonotype is medium-sized. The chain is built from TRBV6-1 and TRBJ2-7, with TRBD1 identical over 9 bases. The J segment lost 4 bases and the V segment lost 5 bases, leaving 12 bases of the junction unmatched. This CDR3 has 16 residues. Germline-derived CDR1 and CDR2 are MNHNS and SASEGT. The CDR3 reads CASSPQVGQGKYEQYV. DNA for the CDR3: TGTGCCAGCAGTCCCCAAGTAGGACAGGGGAAGTACGAGCAGTACGTC.

This clonotype came up many times. V gene TRBV27 combines with J gene TRBJ2-3, with D hard to call. The CDR3 extends over 14 amino acids. V was shortened by 2 bases and J by 1 base, with 7 bases between the two germline ends. From germline, CDR1 is MNHEY and CDR2 SMNVEV (reference sequence). CDR3 in DNA: TGTGCCAGCAGTTTAAGCTGGGGCACAGATACGCAGTATTTT. It translates to CASSLSWGTDTQYF.